This T cell receptor (beta chain) was recorded in a study of T-cell memory formation after mild COVID-19. Points from the study as a whole: There was a balanced CD4/CD8 profile in clones contracting day 15 to 85, and later expanders leaned CD4+. Of the contracting clones, CD4+ ones lay mainly in CM and EM, and CD8+ ones in EMRA.

Trimming took off 4 bases at V and 4 bases at J, with 8 bases between the two ends. There are 13 residues in the CDR3. Amplification by 5'RACE using constant-segment primers produced TCR alpha and TCR beta cDNA libraries that carried sample barcodes and UMIs. TCRdb re-called the 5' RACE reads through MiXCR, storing one row per CDR3 protein. The sample includes 300,000 to 400,000 distinct CDR3 sequences, around 28% of them seen just once. About this clonotype itself: The antigen is undetermined.

The TCR originated in an adult woman who had mild COVID-19 (a few samples of this study predate the infection). Cell type and time point are not known. What was sequenced was PBMCs or a T cell subset sorted from them (not recorded which). This rearrangement joins TRBV12-3 or TRBV12-4 to TRBJ1-5; D is undetermined. The CDR3 spells CASSSTVNQPQHF. CDR3 DNA sequence: TGTGCCAGCAGTTCGACGGTGAATCAGCCCCAGCATTTT.